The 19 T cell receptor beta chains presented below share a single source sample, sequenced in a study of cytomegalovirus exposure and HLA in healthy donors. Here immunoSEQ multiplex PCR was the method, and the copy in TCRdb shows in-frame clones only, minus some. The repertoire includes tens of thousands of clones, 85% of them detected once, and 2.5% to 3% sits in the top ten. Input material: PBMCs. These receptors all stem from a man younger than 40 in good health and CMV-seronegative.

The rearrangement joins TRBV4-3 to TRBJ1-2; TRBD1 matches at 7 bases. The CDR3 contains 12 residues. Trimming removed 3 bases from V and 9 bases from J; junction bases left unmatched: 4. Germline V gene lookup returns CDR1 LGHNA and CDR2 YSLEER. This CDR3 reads CASSQEDRSYTF. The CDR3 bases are TGCGCCAGCAGCCAGGAGGACAGGAGCTACACCTTC.

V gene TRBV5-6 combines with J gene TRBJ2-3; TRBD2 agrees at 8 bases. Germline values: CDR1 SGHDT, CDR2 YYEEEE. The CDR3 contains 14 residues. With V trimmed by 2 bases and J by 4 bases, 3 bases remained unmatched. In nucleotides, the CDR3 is TGTGCCAGCAGCTTCGGGCGGGGGGCAGATACGCAGTATTTT. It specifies CASSFGRGADTQYF.

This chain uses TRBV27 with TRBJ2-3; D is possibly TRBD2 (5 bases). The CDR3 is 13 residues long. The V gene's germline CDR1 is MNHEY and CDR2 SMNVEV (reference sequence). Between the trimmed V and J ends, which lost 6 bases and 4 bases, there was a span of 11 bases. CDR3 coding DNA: TGTGCCAGCAGAAAAACTAGATCAGATACGCAGTATTTT. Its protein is CASRKTRSDTQYF.

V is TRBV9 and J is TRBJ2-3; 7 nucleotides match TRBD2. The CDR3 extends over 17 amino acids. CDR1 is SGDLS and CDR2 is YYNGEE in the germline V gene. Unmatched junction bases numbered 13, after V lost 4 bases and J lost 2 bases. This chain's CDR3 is CASSTYAGTINTDTQYF. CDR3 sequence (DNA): TGTGCCAGCAGCACATACGCCGGGACTATTAACACAGATACGCAGTATTTT.

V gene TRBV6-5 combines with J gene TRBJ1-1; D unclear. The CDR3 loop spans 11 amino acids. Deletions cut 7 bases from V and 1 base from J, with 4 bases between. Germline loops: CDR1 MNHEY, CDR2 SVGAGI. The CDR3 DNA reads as TGTGCCAGCACAAAGAACACTGAAGCTTTCTTT. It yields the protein CASTKNTEAFF.

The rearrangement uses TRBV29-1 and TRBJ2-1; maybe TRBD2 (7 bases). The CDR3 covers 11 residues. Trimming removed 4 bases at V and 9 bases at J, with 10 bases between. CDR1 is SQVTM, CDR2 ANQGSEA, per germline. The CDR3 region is CSVGGGGEQFF. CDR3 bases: TGCAGCGTTGGGGGGGGCGGTGAGCAGTTCTTC.

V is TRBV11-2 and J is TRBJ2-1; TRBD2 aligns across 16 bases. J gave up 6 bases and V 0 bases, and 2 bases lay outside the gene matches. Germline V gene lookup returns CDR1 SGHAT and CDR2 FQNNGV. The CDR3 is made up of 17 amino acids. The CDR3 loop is CASSLEGLAGGGNEQFF. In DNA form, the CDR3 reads TGTGCCAGCAGCTTAGAGGGACTAGCGGGAGGGGGCAATGAGCAGTTCTTC. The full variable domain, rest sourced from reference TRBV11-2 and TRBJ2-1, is EAGVAQSPRYKIIEKRQSVAFWCNPISGHATLYWYQQILGQGPKLLIQFQNNGVVDDSQLPKDRFSAERLKGVDSTLKIQPAKLEDSAVYLCASSLEGLAGGGNEQFFGPGTRLTVL.

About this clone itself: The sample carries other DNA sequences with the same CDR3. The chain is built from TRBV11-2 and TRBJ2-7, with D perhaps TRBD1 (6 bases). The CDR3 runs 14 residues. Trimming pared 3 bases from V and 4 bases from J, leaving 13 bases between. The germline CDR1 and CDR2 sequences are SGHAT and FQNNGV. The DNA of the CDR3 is TGTGCCAGCAGCTTTGCCAGGGGTGGATACGAGCAGTACTTC. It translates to CASSFARGGYEQYF.

CDR3 loop: CASSLALSPNTEAFF. The CDR3 DNA follows: TGCGCCAGCAGCTTGGCCCTATCCCCGAACACTGAAGCTTTCTTT. The genes are TRBV5-1 and TRBJ1-1; D remains ambiguous. The V and J ends lost 0 bases and 1 base respectively, with 10 bases between them. Germline loops: CDR1 SGHRS, CDR2 YFSETQ. The CDR3 runs 15 residues.

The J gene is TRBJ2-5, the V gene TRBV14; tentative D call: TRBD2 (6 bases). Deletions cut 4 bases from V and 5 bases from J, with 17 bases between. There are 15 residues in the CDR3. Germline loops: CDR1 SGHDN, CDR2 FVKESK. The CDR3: CASSPRESLRETQYF. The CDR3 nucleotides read TGTGCCAGCAGCCCCCGGGAGAGCTTGCGGGAGACCCAGTACTTC.

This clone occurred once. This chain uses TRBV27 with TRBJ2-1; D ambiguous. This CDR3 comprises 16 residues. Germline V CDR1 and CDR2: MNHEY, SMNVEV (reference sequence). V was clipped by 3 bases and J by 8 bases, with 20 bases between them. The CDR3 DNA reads TGTGCCAGCAGTTTCGGTCCCGGGTATCGACGAGATGAGCAGTTCTTC. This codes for CASSFGPGYRRDEQFF.

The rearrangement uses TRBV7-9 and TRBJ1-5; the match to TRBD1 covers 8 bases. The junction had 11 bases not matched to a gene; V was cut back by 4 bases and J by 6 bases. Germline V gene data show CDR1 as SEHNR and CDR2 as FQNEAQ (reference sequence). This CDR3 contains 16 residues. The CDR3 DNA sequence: TGTGCCAGCAGCTCCTCGCGGACAGGGCTGAGTCAGCCCCAGCATTTT. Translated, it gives CASSSSRTGLSQPQHF.

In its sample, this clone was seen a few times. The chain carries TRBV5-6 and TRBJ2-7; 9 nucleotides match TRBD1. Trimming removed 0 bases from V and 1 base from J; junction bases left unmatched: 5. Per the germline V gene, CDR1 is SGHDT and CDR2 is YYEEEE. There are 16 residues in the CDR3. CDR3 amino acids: CASSLGFGTGSYEQYV. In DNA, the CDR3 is TGTGCCAGCAGCTTGGGTTTCGGGACAGGGTCCTACGAGCAGTACGTC.

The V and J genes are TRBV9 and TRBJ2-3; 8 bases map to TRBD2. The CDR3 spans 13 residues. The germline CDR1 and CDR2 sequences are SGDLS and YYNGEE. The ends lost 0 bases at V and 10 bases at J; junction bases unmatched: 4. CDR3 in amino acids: CASSVALLAAQYF. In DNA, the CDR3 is TGTGCCAGCAGCGTAGCTCTACTAGCGGCGCAGTATTTT.

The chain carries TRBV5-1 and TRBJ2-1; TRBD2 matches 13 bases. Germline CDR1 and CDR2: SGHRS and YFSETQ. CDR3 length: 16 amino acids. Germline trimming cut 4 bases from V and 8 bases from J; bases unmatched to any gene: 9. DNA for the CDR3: TGCGCCAGCAGCCCCCCACTAGCGGGAGGGCTCGATGAGCAGTTCTTC. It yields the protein CASSPPLAGGLDEQFF.

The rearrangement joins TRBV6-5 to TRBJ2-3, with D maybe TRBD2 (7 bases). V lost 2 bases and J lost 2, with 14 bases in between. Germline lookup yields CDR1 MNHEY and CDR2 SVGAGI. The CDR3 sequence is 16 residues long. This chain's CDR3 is CASSYEGGRATDTQYF. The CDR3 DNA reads TGTGCCAGCAGTTACGAGGGGGGGAGGGCCACAGATACGCAGTATTTT.

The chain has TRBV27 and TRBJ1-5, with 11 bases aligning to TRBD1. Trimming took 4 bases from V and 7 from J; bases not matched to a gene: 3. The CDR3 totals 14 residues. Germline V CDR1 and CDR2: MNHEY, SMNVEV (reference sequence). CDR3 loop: CASSWTGGDQPQHF. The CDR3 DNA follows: TGTGCCAGCAGTTGGACAGGGGGCGACCAGCCCCAGCATTTT.

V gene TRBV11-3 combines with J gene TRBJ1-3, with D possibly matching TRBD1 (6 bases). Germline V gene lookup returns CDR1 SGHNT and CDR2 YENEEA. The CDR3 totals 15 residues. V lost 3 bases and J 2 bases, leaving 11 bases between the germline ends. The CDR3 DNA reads TGTGCCAGCAGCTTCCTACAGGGACCTGGAAACACCATATATTTT. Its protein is CASSFLQGPGNTIYF.

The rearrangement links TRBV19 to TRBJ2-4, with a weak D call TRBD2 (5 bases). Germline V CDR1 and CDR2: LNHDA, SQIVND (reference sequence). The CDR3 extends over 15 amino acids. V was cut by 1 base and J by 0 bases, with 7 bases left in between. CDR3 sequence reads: CASSIGGIAKNIQYF. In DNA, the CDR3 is TGTGCCAGTAGTATAGGAGGGATAGCCAAAAACATTCAGTACTTC.